Sequencing of this T cell receptor beta chain was carried out in a study of PD-L1 blockade in urothelial cancer. Across the whole study: Across blood samples, T cells had a median count of about 140,000.

The protocol was immunoSEQ multiplex PCR, while the TCRdb copy is restricted to in-frame clones and leaves out a portion. Of under 150,000 clones in the sample, around 89% were seen once. Time point described: peripheral blood 6 weeks after treatment start. This CDR3 spans 14 amino acids. Germline-derived CDR1 and CDR2 are KGHSH and LQKENI. The trim removed 8 bases at V and 3 bases at J, leaving 9 bases unmatched. The starting material was PBMCs, obtained around atezolizumab (anti-PD-L1) treatment. The J gene is TRBJ1-1, the V gene TRBV18; 7 positions agree with TRBD1. The TCR sequence derives from a man aged 55 to 70 with urothelial cancer. CDR3 residues: CASRTGFLDTEAFF. CDR3 sequence (DNA): TGTGCCAGCCGGACAGGATTTCTTGACACTGAAGCTTTCTTT.